Shown below are 24 T cell receptor beta chains from a single sample sequenced in a study of blood T cells in healthy people across ages. The use of a sample-barcoded 5' primer and a J-beta primer mix characterized a second PCR of roughly 6 to 11 cycles. TCRdb fed the 5' RACE reads into MiXCR, producing one record per CDR3 protein. The table shows some 900,000 distinct CDR3 sequences, with more than 25% occurring only once. The sequenced sample consisted of blood. These receptors were collected from a woman of 80 years or more in good health.

This clonotype was counted many times. The chain employs TRBV20-1 and TRBJ2-1, with 9 bases identical to TRBD2. The CDR3 runs 14 residues. V lost 6 bases, J lost 3 bases, and 6 bases stayed unmatched. The germline V gene encodes CDR1 DFQATT and CDR2 SNEGSKA (reference sequence). CDR3 protein: CSAYSGGHYNEQFF. In DNA form, the CDR3 reads TGCAGTGCCTATAGCGGGGGCCACTACAATGAGCAGTTCTTC.

CDR3 residues: CASTLGRGRLYNEQFF. The CDR3, as DNA: TGCGCCAGCACGTTGGGCAGGGGGCGATTATACAATGAGCAGTTCTTC. The J gene is TRBJ2-1, the V gene TRBV5-1; TRBD1 aligns across 8 bases. Trimming removed 6 bases from V and 4 bases from J; junction bases left unmatched: 12. The CDR3 contains 16 residues. Germline V gene sequence: CDR1 SGHRS, CDR2 YFSETQ.

This clonotype was seen a single time. A read error is possible here, since a much larger clone lies one base away. The CDR3 is CASSRSRITAGGVQETQFF. The CDR3 region has the DNA TGTGCCAGCAGCCGAAGTAGGATCACAGCAGGAGGGGTCCAAGAGACCCAGTTCTTC. The V and J genes are TRBV28 and TRBJ2-1; possibly TRBD2 for D (6 bases). The CDR3 extends over 19 amino acids. V was pared by 6 bases and J by 13 bases, with 37 bases between. Germline assignment: CDR1 MDHEN and CDR2 SYDVKM.

Points on this clonotype: A read error may explain this, as a much larger clone is one base away. The gene calls are TRBV5-1 and TRBJ2-3, with no clear D. This CDR3 contains 12 residues. CDR1 is SGHRS, CDR2 YFSETQ, per germline. V was pared by 1 base and J by 10 bases, with 10 bases between. The CDR3 is CASSLSFDAQYF. In nucleotides, the CDR3 is TGCGCCAGCAGCTTGTCCTTCGATGCGCAGTATTTT.

This clonotype was seen ten or more times. The chain is built from TRBV18 and TRBJ2-4; no clear D. Trimming removed 3 bases from V and 9 bases from J, with 18 bases in between. CDR1 and CDR2 (germline): KGHSH, LQKENI. The CDR3 extends over 15 amino acids. CDR3 in amino acids: CASSPRAGEIGIQYF. CDR3 in DNA: TGTGCCAGCTCACCCCGGGCAGGCGAGATCGGCATTCAGTACTTC.

This chain joins TRBV12-3 or TRBV12-4 and TRBJ2-3; weak D call: TRBD2 (5 bases). The CDR3 consists of 16 residues. V was trimmed by 4 bases and J by 0 bases, leaving 14 bases between them. DNA for the CDR3: TGTGCCAGCAGTTCTCTAGGACTGGTGAGCACAGATACGCAGTATTTT. It yields the protein CASSSLGLVSTDTQYF.

Of note for this clonotype: One end of the junction does not line up with germline, which may come from a read error. The chain is built from TRBV5-5 and TRBJ1-1; D remains ambiguous. Germline V gives CDR1 SGHKS, CDR2 YYEKEE (reference sequence). The CDR3 contains 17 residues. CDR3 sequence: CARSSPPTGRTNTEAFF. CDR3 in DNA: TGTGCCCGCAGCTCCCCCCCCACCGGACGGACGAACACTGAAGCTTTCTTT.

The sample holds many counts of this clonotype. The V gene is TRBV20-1, the J gene TRBJ1-5; D unclear. The CDR3 has 13 amino acids. CDR1 and CDR2 (germline): DFQATT, SNEGSKA (reference sequence). Trimming took 6 bases from V and 2 from J, leaving 11 bases between them. In nucleotides, the CDR3 is TGCAGTGCGCGGACCCCCGGCAATCAGCCCCAGCATTTT. It specifies CSARTPGNQPQHF.

This clonotype was counted ten times or more. The rearrangement uses TRBV20-1 and TRBJ2-1; possibly TRBD1 for D (6 bases). The ends were cut back, 3 bases at V and 1 base at J, with 13 bases in the middle. Per germline, CDR1 DFQATT and CDR2 SNEGSKA (reference sequence). This CDR3 is 15 amino acids long. In DNA, the CDR3 is TGCAGTGCTAGTACCCCACAGGGTTCCTACAATGAGCAGTTCTTC. It codes for CSASTPQGSYNEQFF.

This clonotype was counted at least ten times. The V gene is TRBV27, the J gene TRBJ2-7; D might be TRBD1 (6 bases). Per the germline V gene, CDR1 is MNHEY and CDR2 is SMNVEV (reference sequence). The CDR3 sequence is 14 residues long. V dropped 5 bases and J dropped 2 bases, with 13 bases sitting between them. The CDR3 protein is CASSPTGFTYEQYF. The CDR3 DNA is TGTGCCAGCAGTCCGACAGGATTTACCTACGAGCAGTACTTC.

Comments on this clonotype: A much larger clonotype is one base distant, so this may be a read error. In nucleotides, the CDR3 is TGTGCCAGCAGCCGCCAATTCGGTTCACCCCCCCACTTT. Translated: CASSRQFGSPPHF. The chain carries TRBV3-1 and TRBJ1-6; D unclear. Germline values: CDR1 LGHDT, CDR2 YNNKEL (reference sequence). There are 13 residues in the CDR3.

To note about this clonotype: Possible read error: a much larger clone is one base away. The chain links TRBV5-1 to TRBJ2-7, with 7 bases fitting TRBD1. This CDR3 spans 15 amino acids. CDR1 and CDR2 from the germline V gene are SGHRS and YFSETQ. The CDR3 reads CTSSLPKGAGFEQYF. CDR3 bases: TGCACCAGCAGCTTGCCTAAGGGGGCCGGGTTCGAGCAGTACTTC.

A few counts support this clonotype. Since a much larger clone is just one base distant, this may be a read error. The chain couples TRBV7-8 to TRBJ2-7; D might be TRBD2 (6 bases). The length of the CDR3 is 13 residues. The germline gives CDR1 SGHVS, CDR2 FQNEAQ. V was pared by 3 bases and J by 3 bases, with 9 bases between. CDR3 nucleotide sequence: TGTGCCAGCAGCTTTGAGGGAGGCTACGAGCAGTACTTC. It is translated as CASSFEGGYEQYF.

The V call is TRBV3-1, the J call TRBJ2-7; D remains ambiguous. The germline gives CDR1 LGHDT, CDR2 YNNKEL (reference sequence). V lost 0 bases to trimming and J lost 7 bases, with 10 bases between them. The CDR3 is made up of 13 amino acids. The CDR3 sequence is CASSQDSLGEQYF. CDR3 DNA sequence: TGTGCCAGCAGCCAAGACTCCTTGGGGGAGCAGTACTTC.

The table lists this clonotype with a count of one. This clone may be a read error of a much larger clone one base away. V and J are TRBV7-2 and TRBJ1-6; 7 bases align to TRBD1. Germline V gene data show CDR1 as SGHTA and CDR2 as FQGNSA. The CDR3 extends over 16 amino acids. The CDR3 bases are TGTGCCAGCAGCTCCCCAGACAGGGTCTATAATTCACCCCTCCGCTTT. Translated, it gives CASSSPDRVYNSPLRF.

This clonotype was recorded at least ten times. The genes are TRBV29-1 and TRBJ2-2; the D gene could be TRBD1 or TRBD2 (5 bases each). V was pared by 6 bases and J by 6 bases, with 11 bases between. Germline loops: CDR1 SQVTM, CDR2 ANQGSEA. The CDR3 covers 12 residues. This CDR3 reads CSVTTGPGELFF. CDR3 DNA: TGCAGCGTAACCACGGGACCCGGGGAGCTGTTTTTT.

CDR3: CSARRGGQIYNEQFF. The CDR3 region has the DNA TGCAGTGCTAGAAGAGGGGGACAAATCTACAATGAGCAGTTCTTC. The chain combines TRBV20-1 with TRBJ2-1; D may be TRBD1 (6 bases). CDR1 is DFQATT, CDR2 SNEGSKA, per germline (reference sequence). Trimming removed 2 bases at V and 3 bases at J, with 14 bases between. CDR3 size: 15 residues.

This clonotype was counted ten times or more. V usage is TRBV4-2 and J usage is TRBJ2-1, with D perhaps being TRBD1 or TRBD2 (6 bases each). CDR3 length equals 14 residues. V lost 6 bases and J lost 7, with 16 bases in between. Per germline, CDR1 LGHNA and CDR2 YNFKEQ. CDR3 bases: TGTGCCAGCAGTCCCTCCGAAGGGGGGAATGAGCAGTTCTTC. Its protein is CASSPSEGGNEQFF.

As for this clonotype: The junction differs from germline at one of its ends, possibly a read error. The genes are TRBV7-2 and TRBJ2-1, with TRBD1 matching over 9 bases. Germline assignment: CDR1 SGHTA and CDR2 FQGNSA. The CDR3 covers 17 residues. The CDR3 sequence: CASGLAKAGTGRNEQFF. The CDR3, as DNA: TGTGCCAGCGGCTTAGCGAAGGCAGGGACAGGGCGCAATGAGCAGTTCTTC.

This clonotype came up many times. At one boundary the junction diverges from the germline segment, which might be a read error. This chain connects TRBV4-3 to TRBJ2-1, with 8 bases matching TRBD2. CDR3 length: 15 residues. Germline V lookup: CDR1 LGHNA, CDR2 YSLEER. The CDR3 protein is CASSQGAGGYSEQFF. The CDR3 bases are TGCGCCAGCAGCCAAGGGGCGGGGGGCTACAGTGAGCAGTTCTTC.

This clonotype was observed many times. The gene calls are TRBV12-3 or TRBV12-4 and TRBJ2-1; a weak D match, TRBD2 (6 bases). CDR3 size: 13 residues. The V end was cut by 4 bases, the J end by 9 bases, with 13 bases between. CDR3: CASSSLLASEQFF. For the CDR3, the DNA is TGTGCCAGCAGTTCCTTACTAGCTAGTGAGCAGTTCTTC.

This chain joins TRBV6-2 or TRBV6-3 and TRBJ1-1, with 9 bases that match TRBD1. CDR1 and CDR2 (germline): MNHEY, SVGEGT. The CDR3 loop spans 14 amino acids. Losses at the gene ends were 5 bases for V and 13 bases for J; bases not matched to a gene: 14. The chain's CDR3 is CASSNLQGASAVFF. CDR3 nucleotide sequence: TGTGCCAGCAGTAATCTACAGGGGGCGTCGGCGGTTTTCTTT.

This sequence joins TRBV20-1 and TRBJ1-1; D remains unclear. This CDR3 spans 12 amino acids. CDR1 and CDR2 from the germline V gene are DFQATT and SNEGSKA (reference sequence). V lost 1 base and J lost 1, with 4 bases in between. DNA of the CDR3: TGCAGTGCTAGAGTCAAGAACACTGAAGCTTTCTTT. Amino acid sequence: CSARVKNTEAFF.

This clonotype has only a few counts. This sequence joins TRBV18 and TRBJ2-5; D is unclear. The CDR3 contains 12 residues. From germline, CDR1 is KGHSH and CDR2 LQKENI. Trimming took off 7 bases at V and 3 bases at J, with 9 bases between the two ends. The CDR3, as DNA: TGTGCCAGCTATCTCACGAAAGAGACCCAGTACTTC. The encoded protein is CASYLTKETQYF.